This paragraph reports one TCR beta chain. The antigen is undetermined. This entry belongs to a study of cytomegalovirus exposure and HLA in healthy donors. Study-level results: Productive rates of about 90% or about 30% were seen for most TCR beta V segments in an earlier analysis.

Germline V gene sequence: CDR1 LNHDA, CDR2 SQIVND (reference sequence). The ends were cut back, 1 base at V and 0 bases at J, with 5 bases in the middle. The CDR3 runs to 14 residues. Both 60 Vbeta primers and 13 Jbeta primers went into the PCR. Clones were read by immunoSEQ multiplex PCR, and TCRdb kept only the in-frame ones, dropping some. The sample lists 220,000 or so clones, 60% to 80% occurring once. What was sequenced was PBMCs. The V call is TRBV19, the J call TRBJ2-3; no firm D call. The clonotype comes from a male donor in good health and CMV-seronegative. The CDR3 loop is CASSIVTSTDTQYF. CDR3 DNA: TGTGCCAGTAGTATAGTAACTAGCACAGATACGCAGTATTTT.